The source of this T cell receptor beta chain is a study of T cell repertoires in cytomegalovirus infection. As for the study in general: Signatures in public TCR beta sequences pointed to both CMV infection and matching HLA type. Notes on the study in general: Cumulative public TCR beta family frequency identified carriers of CMV plus the relevant HLA. CMV-specific TCR beta clonotypes restricted by HLA-C were the ones dominating the ex vivo response.

TCRdb independently ran MiXCR on the reads; one entry per CDR3 protein. The sample lists about 310,000 distinct CDR3 sequences; 20% to 30% were seen once. This clonotype came up a few times. Its antigen is as yet unknown. Looked up from germline, CDR1 is KGHSH and CDR2 is LQKENI. With V trimmed by 3 bases and J by 1 base, 4 bases remained unmatched. The CDR3 extends over 15 amino acids. The sample here was cultured PBMCs, taken from culture after CMV antigen stimulation. V gene TRBV18 combines with J gene TRBJ1-1; TRBD1 matches 8 bases. The TCR sequence derives from a human donor in good health (CMV status not recorded). Some clones in this sample may be carry-over from other donors' samples. CDR3 coding DNA: TGTGCCAGCTCACCGCCGACAGGGGCGAACACTGAAGCTTTCTTT. This sequence encodes CASSPPTGANTEAFF.